This T cell receptor beta chain was identified in a study of blood T cell repertoires in COVID-19. Clones were sequenced by immunoSEQ multiplex PCR, and TCRdb holds only the in-frame ones, with some missing. The table shows over 35,000 clones, with more than 80% occurring only once. The CDR3 contains 16 residues. CDR1 LGHDT and CDR2 YNNKEL come from the germline V gene (reference sequence). With V trimmed by 1 base and J by 6 bases, 6 bases remained unmatched. This rearrangement joins TRBV3-1 (or the pseudogene TRBV3-2) to TRBJ2-1; TRBD2 aligns across 10 bases. The sample taken for sequencing was peripheral blood. The source of this sequence is a man aged 55 to 70 with active or convalescent COVID-19. In DNA form, the CDR3 reads TGTGCCAGCAGCCAAGGGCTAGCGGGAGTTGTCAATGAGCAGTTCTTC. The encoded protein is CASSQGLAGVVNEQFF.